This TCR beta chain was sequenced in a study of PD-1 blockade in classical Hodgkin lymphoma. Assay used: immunoSEQ multiplex PCR; TCRdb lists only in-frame clones, some missing. The table shows approximately 26,000 clones, with roughly 80% occurring only once. Points from the study as a whole: Repertoire differences lack defined causes, possibly disease activity or prior therapy. Complete responders had baseline diversity similar to newly diagnosed patients. In newly diagnosed patients, baseline TCR diversity was reportedly below that of healthy donors.

This CDR3 spans 12 amino acids. The germline V gene has CDR1 SNHLY and CDR2 FYNNEI. V was clipped by 7 bases and J by 3 bases, with 9 bases between them. All patients experienced relapse after autologous stem cell transplantation, and brentuximab vedotin exposure was variable. This clone came up a few times. Its antigen is not identified. V gene TRBV2 combines with J gene TRBJ1-1; D not certain. The origin of this receptor is a human donor with classical Hodgkin lymphoma. This sample comprised peripheral blood mononuclear cells (PBMCs), obtained before the second cycle of nivolumab. CDR3 coding DNA: TGTGCCAGCACTCGAGATGACACTGAAGCTTTCTTT. It specifies CASTRDDTEAFF. Variable domain in full (rest from reference TRBV2 and TRBJ1-1): EPEVTQTPSHQVTQMGQEVILRCVPISNHLYFYWYRQILGQKVEFLVSFYNNEISEKSEIFDDQFSVERPDGSNFTLKIRSTKLEDSAMYFCASTRDDTEAFFGQGTRLTVV.